This T cell receptor (beta chain) was profiled in a study of T cells expressing NK-cell markers. TCRdb reprocessed the 5' RACE reads; each CDR3 protein has one entry and no DNA is given. The sample has over 250,000 distinct CDR3 sequences. CDR1 is SGHRS and CDR2 is YFSETQ in the germline V gene. The CDR3 spans 14 residues. This TCR was recovered from a woman aged 18 to 75 in good health. The chain employs TRBV5-1 and TRBJ1-4. Input material: blood T cells: a sorted CD56 or NKG2C T cell subset, CD4+ or CD8+ T cells, or bulk PBMC T cells (not recorded which). Here the CDR3 reads CASSPQAGEGKLFF.